The 8 T cell receptor beta chains in this list originate from one sample, sequenced in a study of blood T cell repertoires in COVID-19. Generated by immunoSEQ multiplex PCR, the TCRdb table keeps only in-frame clones and is missing some. Among about 250,000 clones listed, approximately 90% were seen once. Sequencing input: peripheral blood. These TCRs come from a man between 18 and 29 years old with active or convalescent COVID-19.

The CDR3 region is CASSPLATNTGELFF. CDR3 DNA: TGTGCCAGCAGCCCCTTAGCGACGAACACCGGGGAGCTGTTTTTT. The chain carries TRBV7-8 and TRBJ2-2, with TRBD2 as a possible D gene (5 bases). Germline lookup yields CDR1 SGHVS and CDR2 FQNEAQ. The CDR3 spans 15 residues. V lost 5 bases, J lost 0 bases, and 10 bases lay in between.

The rearrangement uses TRBV10-3 and TRBJ2-1, with TRBD1 as a possible D gene (6 bases). The CDR3 consists of 15 residues. CDR1 ENHRY and CDR2 SYGVKD come from the germline V gene. V lost 6 bases and J 3 bases, leaving 15 bases between the germline ends. This chain's CDR3 is CAIRAHRDNYNEQFF. In DNA form, the CDR3 reads TGTGCCATCAGGGCCCACCGGGACAACTACAATGAGCAGTTCTTC.

This sequence joins TRBV5-4 and TRBJ1-1; 11 nucleotides line up with TRBD1. The CDR3 runs to 15 residues. Germline trimming cut 2 bases from V and 5 bases from J; bases unmatched to any gene: 5. The V gene's germline CDR1 is SGHNT and CDR2 YYREEE (reference sequence). The CDR3 sequence is CASSLPGQGGTEAFF. DNA of the CDR3: TGTGCCAGCAGCTTACCGGGACAGGGGGGTACTGAAGCTTTCTTT.

The table lists this clone with a few counts. The gene calls are TRBV16 and TRBJ1-1; tentatively, D is TRBD1 (5 bases). The CDR3 consists of 13 residues. CDR1 is KGHSY, CDR2 FQNENV, per germline. V was pared by 0 bases and J by 7 bases, with 9 bases between. The CDR3 DNA reads TGTGCCAGCAGCCAATCCACAGGTGGTGAAGCTTTCTTT. Its translation: CASSQSTGGEAFF.

This clone has only one observation. This sequence joins TRBV9 and TRBJ1-1; D perhaps matches TRBD1 (5 bases). Germline V gene lookup returns CDR1 SGDLS and CDR2 YYNGEE. CDR3 size: 15 residues. Trimming pared 0 bases from V and 3 bases from J, leaving 12 bases between. Here the CDR3 DNA reads TGTGCCAGCAGCGTAGATCCAGGAGGGGACACTGAAGCTTTCTTT. Amino acids: CASSVDPGGDTEAFF.

The chain joins TRBV7-3 to TRBJ2-2; 13 bases are a match to TRBD2. V dropped 1 base and J dropped 6; count of bases not matched to a gene: 5. Germline V lookup: CDR1 SGHTA, CDR2 FQGTGA. This CDR3 is 17 amino acids long. CDR3 sequence reads: CASSLNSGLAGAGELFF. DNA for the CDR3: TGTGCCAGCAGCTTAAATTCCGGACTAGCGGGAGCCGGGGAGCTGTTTTTT.

Of note for this clone: Other DNA sequences of this sample code for an identical CDR3. The V gene is TRBV11-2, the J gene TRBJ2-7, with D hard to call. Trimming left V 4 bases short and J 3 bases short, with 4 bases between. Germline V gene lookup returns CDR1 SGHAT and CDR2 FQNNGV. This CDR3 comprises 11 residues. CDR3 residues: CASSSGYEQYF. The CDR3 nucleotides read TGTGCCAGCAGCTCGGGCTACGAGCAGTACTTC.

This rearrangement joins TRBV6-2 or TRBV6-3 to TRBJ2-2; tentatively, D is TRBD2 (5 bases). Trimming cost V 8 bases and J 4 bases, with 23 bases left between them. From germline, CDR1 is MNHEY and CDR2 SVGEGT. The CDR3 length is 17 residues. CDR3 nucleotides: TGTGCCAGCGGTTCAATCCAGACCGGGATTTTCACCGGGGAGCTGTTTTTT. Amino acids: CASGSIQTGIFTGELFF.